This TCR beta chain emerged from a study of blood T cell repertoires in COVID-19. Overall study context: PBMCs, B-cell-depleted T cells, or T cells were the source of the cDNA or gDNA that made up the material.

Original analysis: Amplification from reference gene primers served as the basis for estimated nucleated cell counts. Profiling relied on immunoSEQ multiplex PCR, and the TCRdb table lists in-frame clones only, not all of them. V, J and clone size are taken as reported in that table, and D and trimming were inferred from the DNA itself. Of under 250,000 clones listed, over 75% are singletons. CDR1 and CDR2 from the germline V gene are LNHDA and SQIVND (reference sequence). The CDR3 has 15 amino acids. V lost 4 bases to trimming and J lost 16 bases; unmatched junction nucleotides: 18. This chain links TRBV19 with TRBJ2-1; 8 nucleotides line up with TRBD2. This TCR was sampled from a man aged 50 to 60 with COVID-19, enrolled during active disease. Sequences were obtained from peripheral blood. The CDR3 spells CASSRFLVGGTSIFF. CDR3 coding DNA: TGTGCCAGTAGTAGGTTCCTAGTGGGCGGGACTAGTATCTTCTTC.